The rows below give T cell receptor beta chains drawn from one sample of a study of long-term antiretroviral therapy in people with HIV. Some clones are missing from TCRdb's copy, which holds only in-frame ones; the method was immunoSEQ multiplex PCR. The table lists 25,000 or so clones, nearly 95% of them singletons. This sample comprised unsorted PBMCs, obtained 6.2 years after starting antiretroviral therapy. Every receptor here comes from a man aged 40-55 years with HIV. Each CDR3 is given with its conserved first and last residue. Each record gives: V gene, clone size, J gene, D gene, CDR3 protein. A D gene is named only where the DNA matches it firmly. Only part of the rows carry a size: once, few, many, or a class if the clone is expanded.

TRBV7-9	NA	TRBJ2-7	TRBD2	CASSYLAGGSYEQYF
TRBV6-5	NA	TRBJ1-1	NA	CAISRGSSTEAFF
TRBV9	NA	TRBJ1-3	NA	CASSELDRNSGNTIYF
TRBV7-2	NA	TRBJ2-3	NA	CASSPTIGGTDTQYF
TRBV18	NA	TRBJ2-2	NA	CASSPGFSTGELFF
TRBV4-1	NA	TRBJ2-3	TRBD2	CASSQLAGTSDTQYF
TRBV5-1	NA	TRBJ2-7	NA	CASSLEQATYEQYF
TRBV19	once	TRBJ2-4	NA	CASSTQDSVGKKFQYF
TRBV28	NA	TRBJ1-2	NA	CASSLLRGSNYGYTF
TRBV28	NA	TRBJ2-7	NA	CASSLVDYEQYF
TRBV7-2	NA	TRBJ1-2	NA	CASSSGQGSYGYTF
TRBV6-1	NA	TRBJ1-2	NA	CAISPEGSSYGYTF
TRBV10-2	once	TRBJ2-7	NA	CASSEVANPEQYF
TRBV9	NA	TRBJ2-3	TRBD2	CASSVGTSGRYTDTQYF
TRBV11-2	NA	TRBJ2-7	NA	CASSFWGRVTYEQYF
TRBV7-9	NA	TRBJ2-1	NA	CASSVAPPHEQFF
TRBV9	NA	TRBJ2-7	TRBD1	CASSQSDGTGYTYEQYF
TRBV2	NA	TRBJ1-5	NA	CASSPGQKNNQPQHF
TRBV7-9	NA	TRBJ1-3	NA	CASRKGNSISGNTIYF
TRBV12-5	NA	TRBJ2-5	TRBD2	CASGLGTSGGNQETQYF
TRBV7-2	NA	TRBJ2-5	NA	CASSFGLGQTQYF
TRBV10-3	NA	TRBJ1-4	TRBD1	CAISEGTGNEKLFF
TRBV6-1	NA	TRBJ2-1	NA	CASSDLGGGLQFF
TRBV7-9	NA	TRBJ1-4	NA	CASSLAQRSGEKLFF
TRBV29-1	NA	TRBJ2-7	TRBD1	CSPVGRDSQEQYF
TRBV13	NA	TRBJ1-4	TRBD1	CASSLQGALGVGNEKLFF
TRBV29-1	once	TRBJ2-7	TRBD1	CSVGTGQEQYF
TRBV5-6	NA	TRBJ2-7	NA	CASSLDRRWGRGVYEQYF
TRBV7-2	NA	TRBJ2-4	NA	CASSLDRANIQYF
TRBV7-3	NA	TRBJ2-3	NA	CASSEGVVSDTQYF
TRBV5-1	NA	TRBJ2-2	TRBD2	CASSQAGVNTGELFF
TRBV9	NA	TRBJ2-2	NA	CASSVSRDSANTGELFF
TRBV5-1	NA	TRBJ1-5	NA	CASSLGESQPQHF
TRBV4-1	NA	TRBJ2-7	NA	CASSQPRSVAYEQYF
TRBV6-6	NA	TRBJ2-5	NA	CASTREETQYF
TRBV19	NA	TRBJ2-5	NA	CASSAGLGSQYF
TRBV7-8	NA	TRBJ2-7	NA	CATLRGPPTYEQYF
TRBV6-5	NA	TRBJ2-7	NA	CASSYHGQGTYEQYF
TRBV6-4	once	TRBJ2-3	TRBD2	CASSAGLASADTQYF
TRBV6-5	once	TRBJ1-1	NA	CASSYRATEAFF
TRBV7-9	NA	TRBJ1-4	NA	CASSLRDGNEKLFF
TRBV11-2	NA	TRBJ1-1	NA	CASSPSTGFSGTEAFF
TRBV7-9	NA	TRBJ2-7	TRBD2	CASVLAGTSYEQYF
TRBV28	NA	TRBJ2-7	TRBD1	CASSLIQGNYEQYF
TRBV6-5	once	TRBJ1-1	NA	CASIRHGNTEAFF
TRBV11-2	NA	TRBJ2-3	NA	CASSLDGYYTDTQYF
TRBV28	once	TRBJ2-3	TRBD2	CASGLAGADTQYF
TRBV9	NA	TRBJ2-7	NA	CASSLSGLGSYEQYF
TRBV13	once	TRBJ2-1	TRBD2	CASSPRTSGLYNEQFF
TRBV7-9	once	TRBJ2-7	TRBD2	CASRPFAGGTYEQYF
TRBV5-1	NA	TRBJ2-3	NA	CASSVTPDTQYF
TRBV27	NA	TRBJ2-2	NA	CASSPPSLGGGVYTGELFF